A single sample gave rise to the 26 T cell receptor beta chains below, sequenced in a study of graft-versus-host responses after intestinal transplantation. The assay was immunoSEQ multiplex PCR, and TCRdb's table has in-frame clones only and misses some. The sample lists approximately 9,800 clones, roughly 31% seen once, with about 5.8% in the top ten. Sequencing was performed on alloreactive CD4+ T cells from a mixed lymphocyte reaction culture, taken before transplantation. Specified subset: CFSE-low proliferating T cells sorted from roughly six-day pre-transplant mixed lymphocyte reaction (GvH or HvG direction). The receptors originated from a human patient who was an organ donor for intestinal transplantation.

The chain employs TRBV5-1 and TRBJ2-7; TRBD1 aligns across 7 bases. The CDR3 sequence is 12 residues long. Germline V lookup: CDR1 SGHRS, CDR2 YFSETQ. V was clipped by 0 bases and J by 6 bases; unmatched bases: 0. The CDR3 loop is CASSLDRGEQYF. DNA for the CDR3: TGCGCCAGCAGCTTGGACAGGGGCGAGCAGTACTTC. Based on the CDR3 plus reference TRBV5-1 and TRBJ2-7, the full variable domain is KAGVTQTPRYLIKTRGQQVTLSCSPISGHRSVSWYQQTPGQGLQFLFEYFSETQRNKGNFPGRFSGRQFSNSRSEMNVSTLELGDSALYLCASSLDRGEQYFGPGTRLTVT.

By frequency in the sample, this clone is medium-sized. The chain recombines TRBV28 with TRBJ2-3; D ambiguous. Germline lookup yields CDR1 MDHEN and CDR2 SYDVKM. V lost 6 bases and J 6 bases, leaving 10 bases between the germline ends. The CDR3 totals 12 residues. Here the CDR3 DNA reads TGTGCCAGCAGCCCCATAGTTGATACGCAGTATTTT. It is translated as CASSPIVDTQYF.

This chain uses TRBV12-5 with TRBJ2-6; D might be TRBD1 (5 bases). With 6 bases removed from V and 0 bases from J, the gap between germline ends came to 12 bases. Germline V lookup: CDR1 LGHNT, CDR2 FRNRAP. This CDR3 contains 16 residues. The CDR3 region is CASGDQGFSGANVLTF. CDR3 bases: TGTGCTAGTGGGGATCAGGGTTTCTCTGGGGCCAACGTCCTGACTTTC.

In this sample, this clone turned up a few times. The chain carries TRBV6-5 and TRBJ1-1; possibly TRBD1 for D (5 bases). CDR3 length: 13 amino acids. CDR1 MNHEY and CDR2 SVGAGI come from the germline V gene. Trimming removed 2 bases from V and 1 base from J, with 5 bases in between. The CDR3 nucleotides read TGTGCCAGCAGTTACAGGGGGAACACTGAAGCTTTCTTT. Translation gives CASSYRGNTEAFF.

The J gene is TRBJ2-1, the V gene TRBV4-3, with 13 bases that match TRBD2. CDR1 and CDR2 from the germline V gene are LGHNA and YSLEER. Unmatched junction bases numbered 2, after V lost 4 bases and J lost 5 bases. The length of the CDR3 is 15 residues. CDR3 sequence: CASSRGLAGDNEQFF. CDR3 nucleotides: TGCGCCAGCAGCCGCGGACTAGCGGGGGACAATGAGCAGTTCTTC.

V and J are TRBV4-1 and TRBJ1-2, with D perhaps matching TRBD1 (5 bases). Trimming pared 4 bases from V and 2 bases from J, leaving 14 bases between. The CDR3 runs 15 residues. Germline assignment: CDR1 MGHRA and CDR2 YSYEKL. Here the CDR3 reads CASSPTGDSNYGYTF. DNA of the CDR3: TGCGCCAGCAGCCCCACAGGTGATTCAAACTATGGCTACACCTTC.

The chain combines TRBV5-1 with TRBJ1-1; possibly TRBD1 for D (6 bases). This CDR3 has 13 amino acids. V lost 5 bases to trimming and J lost 0 bases, with 8 bases between them. Germline assignment: CDR1 SGHRS and CDR2 YFSETQ. CDR3 residues: CASRGDMNTEAFF. The CDR3 DNA reads TGCGCCAGCAGAGGGGACATGAACACTGAAGCTTTCTTT.

The count of this clone is one. The chain has TRBV5-4 and TRBJ2-7; D is ambiguous. Trimming removed 3 bases at V and 2 bases at J, with 15 bases between. Per the germline V gene, CDR1 is SGHNT and CDR2 is YYREEE (reference sequence). This CDR3 is 15 amino acids long. The CDR3 DNA is TGTGCCAGCAGCTCCAACTTGCCAGAAACCTACGAGCAGTACTTC. It translates to CASSSNLPETYEQYF.

In this sample, this clone is medium-sized. This chain uses TRBV19 with TRBJ1-1; 9 nucleotides align to TRBD1. The CDR3 covers 14 residues. The V segment lost 7 bases and the J segment 4 bases; nucleotides outside the gene matches: 7. In germline, CDR1 is LNHDA, CDR2 SQIVND (reference sequence). CDR3 nucleotides: TGTGCCAGTATGAGGGACAGGGAGGGCACTGAAGCTTTCTTT. As protein: CASMRDREGTEAFF.

This clone turned up a few times. The V call is TRBV18, the J call TRBJ2-2; the D is unclear. Germline V lookup: CDR1 KGHSH, CDR2 LQKENI. Trimming shortened V by 2 bases and J by 2 bases, and 15 bases separated the two germline ends. The CDR3 loop spans 17 amino acids. The CDR3 DNA follows: TGTGCCAGCTCACCAATATCCGCCAGGCAAAACACCGGGGAGCTGTTTTTT. The encoded protein is CASSPISARQNTGELFF.

This clone was detected only a few times. This rearrangement joins TRBV5-1 to TRBJ1-4; no clear D gene. Germline V gene lookup returns CDR1 SGHRS and CDR2 YFSETQ. Trimming stripped 2 bases from V and 12 bases from J, with 14 bases between. The CDR3 contains 13 residues. Written as DNA, the CDR3 is TGCGCCAGCAGCTTTGGAGCCGCCGCGGAACTGTTTTTT. Its translation is CASSFGAAAELFF.

This sequence joins TRBV14 and TRBJ2-1; TRBD2 matches 10 bases. The V segment lost 4 bases and the J segment 10 bases; nucleotides outside the gene matches: 4. The germline gives CDR1 SGHDN, CDR2 FVKESK. CDR3 size: 13 residues. The CDR3, as DNA: TGTGCCAGCAGCCCCTCGACTAGCGGGGAGCAGTTCTTC. As protein: CASSPSTSGEQFF.

This clone was seen only once. V is TRBV6-5 and J is TRBJ2-7, with TRBD1 identical over 7 bases. The J segment lost 0 bases and the V segment lost 5 bases, leaving 7 bases of the junction unmatched. Per germline, CDR1 MNHEY and CDR2 SVGAGI. The CDR3 has 15 amino acids. CDR3 bases: TGTGCCAGCAGTCCCCGGGACAGCAGCTCCTACGAGCAGTACTTC. This codes for CASSPRDSSSYEQYF.

V is TRBV28 and J is TRBJ2-7; D possibly matches TRBD1 or TRBD2 (5 bases each). Germline V lookup: CDR1 MDHEN, CDR2 SYDVKM. The CDR3 runs to 11 residues. V lost 8 bases to trimming and J lost 0 bases, with 5 bases between them. CDR3: CASGGSYEQYF. CDR3 DNA: TGTGCCAGCGGGGGCTCCTACGAGCAGTACTTC.

The chain has TRBV5-1 and TRBJ2-3, with D perhaps matching TRBD1 (6 bases). Per the germline V gene, CDR1 is SGHRS and CDR2 is YFSETQ. The CDR3 has 15 residues. Trimming took off 0 bases at V and 0 bases at J, with 8 bases between the two ends. CDR3: CASSLAGHSTDTQYF. The CDR3 nucleotides are TGCGCCAGCAGCTTGGCGGGACATAGCACAGATACGCAGTATTTT.

This clone was seen a few times. V is TRBV5-1 and J is TRBJ2-1, with TRBD1 matching over 7 bases. Germline CDR1 SGHRS, CDR2 YFSETQ. The V and J ends lost 3 bases and 4 bases, in that order; junction bases with no gene match: 7. The CDR3 is made up of 15 amino acids. CDR3 DNA sequence: TGCGCCAGCAGCTCTACAGGGGTCGGATACAATGAGCAGTTCTTC. This translates into CASSSTGVGYNEQFF.

The chain is built from TRBV6-1 and TRBJ2-7, with 11 nucleotides matching TRBD1. The CDR3 has 14 residues. Per germline, CDR1 MNHNS and CDR2 SASEGT. With V trimmed by 5 bases and J by 3 bases, 3 bases remained unmatched. The CDR3 sequence: CASSHGTGGYEQYF. The CDR3 bases are TGTGCCAGCAGTCACGGGACAGGGGGCTACGAGCAGTACTTC.

A single count supports this clone. The V call is TRBV27, the J call TRBJ2-3; the match to TRBD2 covers 10 bases. The CDR3 covers 14 residues. The germline CDR1 and CDR2 sequences are MNHEY and SMNVEV (reference sequence). V trimming: 5 bases; J trimming: 5 bases; junction bases outside the gene matches: 4. The CDR3 spells CASSLGLARDTQYF. DNA for the CDR3: TGTGCCAGCAGTCTGGGACTAGCGAGAGATACGCAGTATTTT.

This clone has more than one count but fewer than ten. The V and J genes are TRBV6-5 and TRBJ2-7; D unresolved. CDR1 is MNHEY, CDR2 SVGAGI, per germline. The ends were cut back, 6 bases at V and 4 bases at J, with 10 bases in the middle. There are 12 residues in the CDR3. In nucleotides, the CDR3 is TGTGCCAGCAGCCAACTACGGTACGAGCAGTACTTC. Its translation: CASSQLRYEQYF.

Sample share makes this clone medium-sized. V usage is TRBV6-1 and J usage is TRBJ1-6; weak D call: TRBD1 (5 bases). V was clipped by 0 bases and J by 2 bases, with 11 bases between them. Germline-derived CDR1 and CDR2 are MNHNS and SASEGT. The CDR3 sequence is 17 residues long. DNA for the CDR3: TGTGCCAGCAGTGAAGCGACGGGACTGACCTATAATTCACCCCTCCACTTT. Translation: CASSEATGLTYNSPLHF.

The gene calls are TRBV11-2 and TRBJ2-6; D is undetermined. Per germline, CDR1 SGHAT and CDR2 FQNNGV. Trimming stripped 4 bases from V and 5 bases from J, with 21 bases between. This CDR3 has 18 amino acids. The CDR3 sequence: CASSCLTKQQSRANVLTF. The CDR3 DNA reads TGTGCCAGCAGCTGTCTCACCAAGCAACAAAGTCGGGCCAACGTCCTGACTTTC.

The genes are TRBV12-5 and TRBJ1-2, with 9 bases matching TRBD1. Germline CDR1 and CDR2: LGHNT and FRNRAP. This CDR3 region has 14 residues. With V trimmed by 1 base and J by 8 bases, 5 bases remained unmatched. This CDR3 reads CASGLEDRGWGYTF. The CDR3, as DNA: TGTGCTAGTGGTTTGGAGGACAGGGGCTGGGGCTACACCTTC.

The chain carries TRBV30 and TRBJ1-4; no clear D gene. The germline CDR1 and CDR2 sequences are GTSNPN and SVGIG (reference sequence). The CDR3 contains 12 residues. Trimming removed 4 bases from V and 8 bases from J, with 11 bases in between. CDR3 sequence (DNA): TGTGCCTGGAATGGACCGAGGGAAAAACTGTTTTTT. Translated, it gives CAWNGPREKLFF.

This sequence joins TRBV5-1 and TRBJ2-1; possible D gene TRBD1, 5 bases. The CDR3 contains 14 residues. From germline, CDR1 is SGHRS and CDR2 YFSETQ. V was pared by 4 bases and J by 7 bases, with 15 bases between. The CDR3 region is CASSPTPGLNEQFF. The CDR3 DNA sequence: TGCGCCAGCAGCCCCACCCCAGGGCTGAATGAGCAGTTCTTC.

The chain carries TRBV5-6 and TRBJ2-6; D gene unclear. The CDR3 contains 16 residues. Looked up from germline, CDR1 is SGHDT and CDR2 is YYEEEE. V lost 6 bases, J lost 4 bases, and 17 bases lay in between. CDR3 amino acids: CASNTLRWAGANVLTF. The CDR3 coding sequence is TGTGCCAGCAACACCCTCCGGTGGGCCGGGGCCAACGTCCTGACTTTC.

The chain links TRBV25-1 to TRBJ2-7; TRBD2 matches 9 bases. The germline V gene encodes CDR1 MGHDK and CDR2 SYGVNS. The J segment lost 3 bases and the V segment lost 1 base, leaving 13 bases of the junction unmatched. CDR3 size: 18 residues. The CDR3 DNA reads as TGTGCCAGCAGTGAATTTGGATTAGCGGGAGCCCACAACTACGAGCAGTACTTC. Translating gives CASSEFGLAGAHNYEQYF.